The 25 T cell receptor beta chains below come from one sample, sequenced in a study of cytomegalovirus exposure and HLA in healthy donors. Amplification used 60 Vbeta primers and 13 Jbeta primers. The data were produced by immunoSEQ multiplex PCR, yet TCRdb's version contains in-frame clones alone and is incomplete. This sample has 200,000 or so clones; nearly 80% occur once, and the top ten carry under 7%. Sequenced sample: PBMCs. The origin of the receptors is a woman in her twenties or thirties in good health and CMV-seropositive.

V gene TRBV6-1 combines with J gene TRBJ2-2; D is possibly TRBD1 (6 bases). The germline gives CDR1 MNHNS, CDR2 SASEGT. Trimming left V 2 bases short and J 6 bases short, with 10 bases between. The CDR3 loop spans 14 amino acids. CDR3 coding DNA: TGTGCCAGCAGTGAATTGAGGACAGCCGGGGAGCTGTTTTTT. This translates into CASSELRTAGELFF.

This sequence joins TRBV7-8 and TRBJ1-6, with D tentatively TRBD1 (5 bases). V lost 5 bases and J 8 bases, leaving 16 bases between the germline ends. The CDR3 loop spans 15 amino acids. The germline gives CDR1 SGHVS, CDR2 FQNEAQ. CDR3 region: CASSPWEGYDSPLHF. The CDR3 DNA is TGTGCCAGCAGCCCCTGGGAGGGGTATGATTCACCCCTCCACTTT.

This rearrangement joins TRBV7-8 to TRBJ2-3, with TRBD2 as a possible D gene (6 bases). Germline values: CDR1 SGHVS, CDR2 FQNEAQ. The CDR3 is made up of 17 amino acids. Deletions cut 0 bases from V and 2 bases from J, with 15 bases between. The CDR3 reads CASSLAGGIRTTDTQYF. CDR3 nucleotides: TGTGCCAGCAGCTTAGCGGGGGGAATACGAACCACAGATACGCAGTATTTT.

This rearrangement joins TRBV25-1 to TRBJ1-1, with TRBD1 as a possible D gene (5 bases). CDR1 MGHDK and CDR2 SYGVNS come from the germline V gene. Between the trimmed V and J ends, which lost 9 bases and 7 bases, there was a span of 21 bases. CDR3 length: 14 amino acids. CDR3 sequence (DNA): TGTGCCAGTAACACCCGTCAGGGTTTCGGTGAAGCTTTCTTT. Encoded protein: CASNTRQGFGEAFF. The full variable domain, with the rest looked up from reference TRBV25-1 and TRBJ1-1, is EADIYQTPRYLVIGTGKKITLECSQTMGHDKMYWYQQDPGMELHLIHYSYGVNSTEKGDLSSESTVSRIRTEHFPLTLESARPSHTSQYLCASNTRQGFGEAFFGQGTRLTVV.

The chain joins TRBV9 to TRBJ2-5; D possibly corresponds to TRBD2 (5 bases). The CDR3 loop spans 15 amino acids. The germline V gene has CDR1 SGDLS and CDR2 YYNGEE. V was trimmed by 4 bases and J by 5 bases, leaving 18 bases between them. The CDR3 DNA reads as TGTGCCAGCAGCCGACAAGGCGGGTCTGAGGAGACCCAGTACTTC. Encoded protein: CASSRQGGSEETQYF.

This rearrangement joins TRBV2 to TRBJ2-1, with D perhaps matching TRBD2 (5 bases). CDR3 length: 14 residues. CDR1 and CDR2 (germline): SNHLY, FYNNEI. V was pared by 8 bases and J by 2 bases, with 13 bases between. The CDR3 is CASAKSGAYNEQFF. DNA of the CDR3: TGTGCCAGCGCGAAAAGCGGCGCCTACAATGAGCAGTTCTTC. The full variable domain, with the rest looked up from reference TRBV2 and TRBJ2-1, is EPEVTQTPSHQVTQMGQEVILRCVPISNHLYFYWYRQILGQKVEFLVSFYNNEISEKSEIFDDQFSVERPDGSNFTLKIRSTKLEDSAMYFCASAKSGAYNEQFFGPGTRLTVL.

In its sample, this clone was seen a few times. The chain employs TRBV13 and TRBJ2-7; D not resolved. The V gene's germline CDR1 is PRHDT and CDR2 FYEKMQ (reference sequence). V was trimmed by 5 bases and J by 0 bases, leaving 17 bases between them. There are 16 residues in the CDR3. CDR3 region: CASSPHFPRSSYEQYF. The CDR3 DNA reads TGTGCCAGCAGCCCACATTTTCCTAGGAGCTCCTACGAGCAGTACTTC.

Turning to this clone: The junction does not match germline at one end; this may be a read error. The rearrangement joins TRBV5-1 to TRBJ2-1; 9 bases align to TRBD2. The CDR3 is made up of 16 amino acids. The germline V gene encodes CDR1 SGHRS and CDR2 YFSETQ. CDR3 DNA sequence: TGCGCCAGCAACGTTAGGGGGCTGGGCGGGAGGGCCGAGTGGGTCTTC. Protein sequence: CASNVRGLGGRAEWVF.

This clone has just a few counts. The rearrangement uses TRBV2 and TRBJ2-1, with 8 nucleotides matching TRBD1. The germline CDR1 and CDR2 sequences are SNHLY and FYNNEI. The CDR3 has 14 residues. Trimming removed 6 bases from V and 6 bases from J; junction bases left unmatched: 7. CDR3 DNA: TGTGCCAGCAGCCAGGACAGGGTGGGCAATGAGCAGTTCTTC. It codes for CASSQDRVGNEQFF.

This chain joins TRBV19 and TRBJ2-5, with a tentative D call TRBD2 (6 bases). Trimming took off 4 bases at V and 5 bases at J, with 11 bases between the two ends. Germline-derived CDR1 and CDR2 are LNHDA and SQIVND (reference sequence). The CDR3 loop spans 13 amino acids. CDR3 loop: CASSTGGLETQYF. The CDR3 DNA sequence: TGTGCCAGTAGTACCGGGGGTCTGGAGACCCAGTACTTC. Using reference TRBV19 and TRBJ2-5 for the parts outside the CDR3, the full variable domain is DGGITQSPKYLFRKEGQNVTLSCEQNLNHDAMYWYRQDPGQGLRLIYYSQIVNDFQKGDIAEGYSVSREKKESFPLTVTSAQKNPTAFYLCASSTGGLETQYFGPGTRLLVL.

The chain links TRBV10-1 to TRBJ2-7, with D possibly matching TRBD2 (6 bases). CDR1 is WNHNN, CDR2 SYGVQD, per germline (reference sequence). Trimming took 3 bases from V and 5 from J, leaving 14 bases between them. The CDR3 runs to 14 residues. For the CDR3, the DNA is TGCGCCAGCAGTGACAGTCGGGGGAGGCACGAGCAGTACTTC. It is translated as CASSDSRGRHEQYF.

The chain links TRBV5-1 to TRBJ2-7; maybe TRBD2 (5 bases). Trimming left V 1 base short and J 7 bases short, with 12 bases between. The CDR3 has 13 residues. Germline lookup yields CDR1 SGHRS and CDR2 YFSETQ. CDR3 nucleotides: TGCGCCAGCAGCTTGCCAGGAGGCCGGGAGCAGTACTTC. It is translated as CASSLPGGREQYF.

The CDR3 nucleotides read TGCGCCAACATACCTCAGGGCCCGGAGAACACTGAAGCTTTCTTT. Protein: CANIPQGPENTEAFF. The chain recombines TRBV10-1 with TRBJ1-1, with a tentative D call TRBD1 (5 bases). The CDR3 spans 15 residues. From germline, CDR1 is WNHNN and CDR2 SYGVQD (reference sequence). V dropped 10 bases and J dropped 1 base, with 19 bases sitting between them.

V is TRBV28 and J is TRBJ2-3, with 12 bases that match TRBD1. Germline loops: CDR1 MDHEN, CDR2 SYDVKM. V lost 8 bases to trimming and J lost 1 base; unmatched junction nucleotides: 22. The CDR3 spans 21 residues. The CDR3 DNA reads TGTGCCAGCTTTCCGTGGGACGCCGGGACAGGGGGCCGGACGCGCACAGATACGCAGTATTTT. This translates into CASFPWDAGTGGRTRTDTQYF.

The chain is built from TRBV9 and TRBJ2-7, with D tentatively TRBD1 (7 bases). Germline loops: CDR1 SGDLS, CDR2 YYNGEE. The CDR3 runs to 14 residues. V dropped 2 bases and J dropped 7 bases, with 16 bases sitting between them. The CDR3, as DNA: TGTGCCAGCAGCGTCCTAGGAGGGGGCGGTGAGCAGTACTTC. Its protein is CASSVLGGGGEQYF.

Concerning this clone itself: No DNA is shown, since the ends of the CDR3 on it are uncertain; the CDR3 is the one TCRdb lists. The V gene is TRBV6-5, the J gene TRBJ1-2. CDR1 is MNHEY and CDR2 is SVGAGI in the germline V gene. Both ends counted, the CDR3 spans 14 residues. This CDR3 is CASSSSRVPYGYTF.

A few counts support this clone. The chain joins TRBV28 to TRBJ2-7; 10 nucleotides match TRBD1. The V segment lost 6 bases and the J segment 5 bases; nucleotides outside the gene matches: 13. Germline V gene sequence: CDR1 MDHEN, CDR2 SYDVKM. The CDR3 is 16 amino acids. CDR3: CASRGVLGTGEHEQYF. In DNA form, the CDR3 reads TGTGCCAGCAGGGGGGTTCTAGGGACAGGGGAACACGAGCAGTACTTC. Together with reference TRBV28 and TRBJ2-7, the CDR3 gives the full variable domain: DVKVTQSSRYLVKRTGEKVFLECVQDMDHENMFWYRQDPGLGLRLIYFSYDVKMKEKGDIPEGYSVSREKKERFSLILESASTNQTSMYLCASRGVLGTGEHEQYFGPGTRLTVT.

J is TRBJ2-7 and V is TRBV9; 7 bases map to TRBD2. CDR3 length: 12 amino acids. With 4 bases clipped from V and 4 bases from J, the junction kept 2 bases outside the gene matches. Germline CDR1 SGDLS, CDR2 YYNGEE. The CDR3 nucleotides read TGTGCCAGCAGCCCCGGGGGGTACGAGCAGTACTTC. The encoded protein is CASSPGGYEQYF.

This clone occurred a few times. The chain couples TRBV6-5 to TRBJ1-1; 8 nucleotides line up with TRBD1. V dropped 0 bases and J dropped 6; count of bases not matched to a gene: 6. This CDR3 region has 15 residues. Germline V gene data show CDR1 as MNHEY and CDR2 as SVGAGI. CDR3 sequence (DNA): TGTGCCAGCAGTTACTCGGACAGGGTATCCTCTGAAGCTTTCTTT. It codes for CASSYSDRVSSEAFF.

V usage is TRBV27 and J usage is TRBJ1-1; 7 positions agree with TRBD1. CDR3 length: 12 amino acids. The germline V gene encodes CDR1 MNHEY and CDR2 SMNVEV (reference sequence). The trim removed 5 bases at V and 11 bases at J, leaving 8 bases unmatched. CDR3 residues: CASSGRQGLAFF. In DNA, the CDR3 is TGTGCCAGCAGTGGAAGACAGGGTTTGGCTTTCTTT.

The CDR3 DNA sequence: TGTGCCAGCAGCCAAGTGAGGGCCTACGAGCAGTACTTC. Translating it yields CASSQVRAYEQYF. The rearrangement joins TRBV4-2 to TRBJ2-7, with D perhaps matching TRBD2 (5 bases). V was trimmed by 1 base and J by 2 bases, leaving 6 bases between them. Germline CDR1 LGHNA, CDR2 YNFKEQ. The length of the CDR3 is 13 residues.

In its sample, this clone was seen once. The J gene is TRBJ2-1, the V gene TRBV7-8, with a possible D match to TRBD2 (7 bases). Germline assignment: CDR1 SGHVS and CDR2 FQNEAQ. Between the trimmed V and J ends, which lost 2 bases and 5 bases, there was a span of 16 bases. The CDR3 totals 16 residues. Here the CDR3 DNA reads TGTGCCAGCAGCTTAATGGGCGGGGGCAGCGACAATGAGCAGTTCTTC. It yields the protein CASSLMGGGSDNEQFF.

V and J are TRBV4-1 and TRBJ2-7; 11 positions match TRBD1. V lost 5 bases and J lost 6; bases outside the gene matches: 12. The germline CDR1 and CDR2 sequences are MGHRA and YSYEKL. The CDR3 extends over 16 amino acids. CDR3 region: CASSLRAEDRGREQYF. The CDR3 DNA sequence: TGCGCCAGCAGCTTAAGGGCGGAGGACAGGGGGCGCGAGCAGTACTTC.

The chain joins TRBV11-2 to TRBJ1-2; a possible D gene is TRBD1 (5 bases). The ends were cut back, 3 bases at V and 3 bases at J, with 8 bases in the middle. This CDR3 spans 13 amino acids. CDR1 and CDR2 (germline): SGHAT, FQNNGV. CDR3 DNA sequence: TGTGCCAGCAGCTTCACAGGAGACTATGGCTACACCTTC. Residues: CASSFTGDYGYTF.

The chain has TRBV14 and TRBJ2-1, with 7 positions matching TRBD2. V lost 4 bases to trimming and J lost 3 bases; unmatched junction nucleotides: 12. This CDR3 comprises 17 residues. The V gene's germline CDR1 is SGHDN and CDR2 FVKESK. The CDR3 coding sequence is TGTGCCAGCAGCCTCTCGGGGCTAGCGGATCACTACAATGAGCAGTTCTTC. Amino acids: CASSLSGLADHYNEQFF.